This T cell receptor (beta chain) was documented in a study of shared clonotypes between healthy human individuals. Findings of the study overall: A handful of donors shared approximately 5% of their naive CD4 clonotypes. Naive subsets generally exceeded memory subsets in estimated richness.

In regard to this clone: Its antigen is not known.

As originally analysed: With immunoSEQ giving junction-only sequences and no quality scores, filtering differed. The protocol was immunoSEQ multiplex PCR, while the TCRdb copy is restricted to in-frame clones and leaves out a portion. V and J calls and clone size are copied from that table; D and trimming were computed from the DNA. The sample includes 1.6 million or so clones, around 97% of them seen just once. The CDR3 has 16 residues. V lost 2 bases and J 5 bases, leaving 16 bases between the germline ends. Germline V CDR1 and CDR2: MDHEN, SYDVKM. The receptor was isolated from a man aged 30 to 45 in good health. Sequenced material: naive CD4+ T cells sorted from blood. Subset indicated: CD45RA+ positively selected. V and J are TRBV28 and TRBJ2-1; D is perhaps TRBD1 (5 bases). CDR3 in DNA: TGTGCCAGCAGTTTACTCCAGGGCCGGTTCGACAATGAGCAGTTCTTC. Amino acids: CASSLLQGRFDNEQFF.